This T cell receptor (beta chain) was recovered during a study of beta chain features in type 1 diabetes. General study findings and limits: Overrepresentation of cells with high TCR expression could result from cDNA sequencing. The similarity of naive, central memory and Treg TCRB repertoires appeared greater among patients than among healthy donors.

Concerning this clone: Its specificity is not known.

Sorting with CD45RO/CCR7/CD25/CD127/CD95/CD27 yielded naive, central memory, regulatory and stem-like memory CD4+ cells. Every isolated RNA sample was fully reverse transcribed, so sequencing captured expressed TCRB transcripts. Profiled with immunoSEQ multiplex PCR; TCRdb holds only in-frame clones, not every one. The sample includes about 5,700 clones, about four fifths seen only once; the top ten take roughly 2.1%. This CDR3 comprises 13 residues. Trimming pared 0 bases from V and 6 bases from J, leaving 11 bases between. The germline gives CDR1 GTSNPN, CDR2 SVGIG (reference sequence). The specimen sequenced was Tregs from blood. The receptor's source is a man between 18 and 35 years old in good health. The V call is TRBV30, the J call TRBJ1-2; a possible D gene is TRBD1 (5 bases). CDR3 nucleotides: TGTGCCTGGAGTGTACGCAGGGTCGATGGCTACACCTTC. Translation: CAWSVRRVDGYTF.